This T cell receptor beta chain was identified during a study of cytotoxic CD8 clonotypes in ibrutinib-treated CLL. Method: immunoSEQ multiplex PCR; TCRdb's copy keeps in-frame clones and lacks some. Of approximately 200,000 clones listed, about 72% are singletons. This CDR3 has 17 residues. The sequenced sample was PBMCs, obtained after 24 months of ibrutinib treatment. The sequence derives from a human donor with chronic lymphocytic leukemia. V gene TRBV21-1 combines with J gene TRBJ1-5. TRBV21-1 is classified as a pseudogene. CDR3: CASSSLWGLRSNQPQHF. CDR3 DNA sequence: TGTGCCAGCAGCAGCCTATGGGGTCTACGGAGCAATCAGCCCCAGCATTTT.